This TCR beta chain was captured by sequencing in a study of T cells expressing NK-cell markers. Across the whole study: Sequenced donors, eight in total, included seven who were HCMV-seropositive and one who was seronegative.

The study, taken as a whole, reports: The dominant NKG2C+ clonotypes represented about 1.0-7.5% of CD8+ T cells in five or six donors. Also leading the CD3+CD56-NKG2C+ fraction in a few donors were these clonotypes.

A note on this clonotype: What it binds is unknown.

TCRdb reprocessed the 5' RACE reads and stores each CDR3 protein as one record, lacking DNA. This repertoire comprises just under 150,000 distinct CDR3 sequences; its ten largest clones make up around 10%. The CDR3 runs to 15 residues. CDR1 and CDR2 from the germline V gene are KGHSH and LQKENI. The chain is built from TRBV18 and TRBJ2-5; there is no DNA to check the TCRdb D call of TRBD1. The material sequenced was blood T cells: a sorted CD56 or NKG2C T cell subset, CD4+ or CD8+ T cells, or bulk PBMC T cells (not recorded which). The sequence came from a man between 18 and 29 years old in good health. CDR3 amino acids: CASSLPKGEEETQYF.